This TCR beta chain was retrieved from a study of long-term antiretroviral therapy in people with HIV. CDR3 length: 15 amino acids. V was trimmed by 0 bases and J by 7 bases, leaving 15 bases between them. Germline loops: CDR1 SGHDN, CDR2 FVKESK. The authors ran the immunoSEQ assay, v3.0, at survey level. Using immunoSEQ multiplex PCR, the repertoire was profiled, and TCRdb retains in-frame clones only, with some absent. Here the sample spans about 16,000 clones, about three quarters being singletons. The chain combines TRBV14 with TRBJ1-1; D ambiguous. This sequence was found in a man aged 35-49 years with HIV. This material consisted of unsorted PBMCs, taken 2.1 years after starting antiretroviral therapy. CDR3 protein: CASSQERQRFIEAFF. The DNA for the CDR3 is TGTGCCAGCAGCCAAGAAAGGCAGCGGTTCATTGAAGCTTTCTTT.